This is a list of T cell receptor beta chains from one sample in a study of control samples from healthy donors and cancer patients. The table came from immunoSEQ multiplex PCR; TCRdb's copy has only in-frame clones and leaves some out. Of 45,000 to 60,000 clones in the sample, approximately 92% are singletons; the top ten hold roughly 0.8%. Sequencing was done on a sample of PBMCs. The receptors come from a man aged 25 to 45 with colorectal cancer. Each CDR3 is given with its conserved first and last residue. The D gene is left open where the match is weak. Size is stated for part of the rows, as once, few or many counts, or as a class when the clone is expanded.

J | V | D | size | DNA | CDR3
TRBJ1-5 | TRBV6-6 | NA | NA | TGTGCCAGCAGTTCCTATCGGGGCAGGGAAGGTCAGCCCCAGCATTTT | CASSSYRGREGQPQHF
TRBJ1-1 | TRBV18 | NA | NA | TGTGCCAGCTCACCGCAGGTTTCGAACACTGAAGCTTTCTTT | CASSPQVSNTEAFF
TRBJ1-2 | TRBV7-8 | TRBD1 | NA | TGTGCCAGCAGCAGACGACAGGGGGCGGATGGCTACACCTTC | CASSRRQGADGYTF
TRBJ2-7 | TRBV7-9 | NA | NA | TGTGCCAGCAGCTTCCGGGGACTCTCCTACGAGCAGTACTTC | CASSFRGLSYEQYF
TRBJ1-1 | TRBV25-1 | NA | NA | TGTGCCAGCAGGGGATGGGGTTCAAATTCGCGCAGGGAAGCTTTCTTT | CASRGWGSNSRREAFF
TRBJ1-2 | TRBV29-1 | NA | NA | TGCAGCGTTGCGACCCAACGTACTAACTATGGCTACACCTTC | CSVATQRTNYGYTF
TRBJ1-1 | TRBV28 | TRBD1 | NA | TGTGCCAGCACCCCGGGGGACAGGCGGAACACTGAAGCTTTCTTT | CASTPGDRRNTEAFF
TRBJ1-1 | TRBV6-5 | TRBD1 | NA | TGTGCCAGCAGCCGACAGGGGGTGAACACTGAAGCTTTCTTT | CASSRQGVNTEAFF
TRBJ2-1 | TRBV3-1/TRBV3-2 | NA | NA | TGTGCCAGCACCTTGACTAATGATGAGCAGTTCTTC | CASTLTNDEQFF
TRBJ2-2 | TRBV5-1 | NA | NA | TGCGCCAGCAGCTTGGGAGCCCTTTCTAACACCGGGGAGCTGTTTTTT | CASSLGALSNTGELFF
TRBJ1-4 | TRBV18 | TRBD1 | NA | TGTGCCAGCTCTACAGGGGGCGCAGGAAGGGATGAAAAACTGTTTTTT | CASSTGGAGRDEKLFF
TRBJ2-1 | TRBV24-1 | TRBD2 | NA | TGTGCCACCAGTGATTCTGGTATCGTTAGCGGGGGGCGACCACTTAATAGGGACAATGAGCAGTTCTTC | CATSDSGIVSGGRPLNRDNEQFF
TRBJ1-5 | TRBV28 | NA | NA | TGTGCCAGCTCTCCCCCCGTCCCGGAGCAGGGTCATCAGCCCCAGCATTTT | CASSPPVPEQGHQPQHF
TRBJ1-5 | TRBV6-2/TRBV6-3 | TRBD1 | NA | TGTGCCAGCAGTTACCTCGGGACAGGGTTTAACAATCAGCCCCAGCATTTT | CASSYLGTGFNNQPQHF
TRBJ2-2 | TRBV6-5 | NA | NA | TGTGCCAGCAGTTCCAGGACTGGAACCGGGGAGCTGTTTTTT | CASSSRTGTGELFF
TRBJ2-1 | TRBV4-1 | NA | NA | TGCGCCAGCAGCCAAGCAGAGGTCATCGGAGTCAATGAGCAGTTCTTC | CASSQAEVIGVNEQFF
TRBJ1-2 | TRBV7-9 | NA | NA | TGTGCCAGCAGCTTACTCCAGACAGGATTTTATGGCTACACCTTC | CASSLLQTGFYGYTF
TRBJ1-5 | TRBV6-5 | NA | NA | TGTGCCAGCAGTTACTCTTTTCAGCTAAATCAGCCCCAGCATTTT | CASSYSFQLNQPQHF
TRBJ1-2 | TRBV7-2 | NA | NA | TGTGCCAGCAGCCCGTGGGACACCGAAATCTACACCTTC | CASSPWDTEIYTF
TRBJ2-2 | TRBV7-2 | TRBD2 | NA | TGTGCCAGCAGCTTATGGCCCAGCGGGGGGGCGACCGGGGAGCTGTTTTTT | CASSLWPSGGATGELFF
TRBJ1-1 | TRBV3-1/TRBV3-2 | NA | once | TGTGCCAGCAGCCAAGATGTCCCCCACTCCACTGAAGCTTTCTTT | CASSQDVPHSTEAFF
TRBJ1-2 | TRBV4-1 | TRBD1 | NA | TGCGCCAGCAGCCAAAGTCCCGGGACAGTTGGACTAAACTATGGCTACACCTTC | CASSQSPGTVGLNYGYTF
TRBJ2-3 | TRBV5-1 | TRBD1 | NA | TGCGCCAGCAGCTCTCCACAGGGGGCTACAGATACGCAGTATTTT | CASSSPQGATDTQYF
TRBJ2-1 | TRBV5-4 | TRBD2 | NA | TGTGCCAGCAGCCCAAGACTAGCGGTCATCAATGAGCAGTTCTTC | CASSPRLAVINEQFF
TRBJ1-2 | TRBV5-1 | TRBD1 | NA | TGCGCCAGCAGCTTGTCAGGGGGCTTGGACTATGGCTACACCTTC | CASSLSGGLDYGYTF
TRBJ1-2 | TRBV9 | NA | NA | TGTGCCAGCAGCGCTCAATCTAAGGGATCTGGCTACACCTTC | CASSAQSKGSGYTF
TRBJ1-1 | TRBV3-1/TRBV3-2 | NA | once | TGTGCCAGCAGTCCGTCGGAGACTGAAGCTTTCTTT | CASSPSETEAFF
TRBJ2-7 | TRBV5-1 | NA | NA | TGCGCCAGCAGCTCTGACAGCTTTCATCGCTCCTACGAGCAGTACTTC | CASSSDSFHRSYEQYF
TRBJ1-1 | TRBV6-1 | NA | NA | TGTGCCAGCAGTGAAGCGCTCGGCACGGGGGAAGCTTTCTTT | CASSEALGTGEAFF
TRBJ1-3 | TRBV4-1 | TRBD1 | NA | TGCGCCAGCAGCCGCGACAGGGGGAGTGGAAACACCATATATTTT | CASSRDRGSGNTIYF
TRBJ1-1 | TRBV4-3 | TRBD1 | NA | TGCGCCAGCAGCAGGAACAGGGGGAACACTGAAGCTTTCTTT | CASSRNRGNTEAFF
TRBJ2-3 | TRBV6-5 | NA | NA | TGTGCCAGCAGTTCCCGGGACCTCGGAACAACAGATACGCAGTATTTT | CASSSRDLGTTDTQYF